The present T cell receptor (beta chain) was sequenced within a study of blood T cell repertoires in COVID-19. Study at large: Italy, Spain and the United States were the sources of the convalescent and acute COVID-19 samples.

The table came from immunoSEQ multiplex PCR; TCRdb's copy has only in-frame clones and leaves some out. The table lists fewer than 200,000 clones, 85% of them singletons. Germline CDR1 KGHDR, CDR2 SFDVKD. Trimming cost V 4 bases and J 6 bases, with 9 bases left between them. The CDR3 totals 13 residues. The material sequenced was peripheral blood. The sequence was collected from a woman aged 50 to 65 with COVID-19, enrolled during active disease. The chain carries TRBV24-1 and TRBJ2-1, with D perhaps TRBD2 (6 bases). CDR3 residues: CATSEGGGNEQFF. Written as DNA, the CDR3 is TGTGCCACCAGTGAGGGGGGTGGCAATGAGCAGTTCTTC.